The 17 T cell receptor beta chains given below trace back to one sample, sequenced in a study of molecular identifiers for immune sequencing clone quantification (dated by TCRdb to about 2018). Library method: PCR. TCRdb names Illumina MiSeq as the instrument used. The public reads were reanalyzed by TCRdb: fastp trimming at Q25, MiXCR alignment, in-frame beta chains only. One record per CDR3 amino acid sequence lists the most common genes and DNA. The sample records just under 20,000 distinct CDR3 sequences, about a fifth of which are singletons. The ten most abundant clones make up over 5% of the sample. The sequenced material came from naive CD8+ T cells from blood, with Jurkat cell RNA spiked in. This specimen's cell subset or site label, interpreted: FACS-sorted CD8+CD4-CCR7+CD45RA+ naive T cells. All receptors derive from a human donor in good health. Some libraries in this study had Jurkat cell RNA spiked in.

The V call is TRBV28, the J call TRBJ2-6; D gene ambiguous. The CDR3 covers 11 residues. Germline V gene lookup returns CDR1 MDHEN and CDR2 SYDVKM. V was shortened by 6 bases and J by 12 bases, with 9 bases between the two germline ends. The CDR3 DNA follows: TGTGCCAGCAGCGGTTACGGCGTCCTGACTTTC. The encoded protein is CASSGYGVLTF.

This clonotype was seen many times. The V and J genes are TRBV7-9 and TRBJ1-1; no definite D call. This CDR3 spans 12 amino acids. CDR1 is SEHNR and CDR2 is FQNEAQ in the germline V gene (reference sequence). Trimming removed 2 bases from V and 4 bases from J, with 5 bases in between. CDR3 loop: CASSLTATEAFF. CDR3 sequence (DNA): TGTGCCAGCAGCTTAACAGCCACTGAAGCTTTCTTT.

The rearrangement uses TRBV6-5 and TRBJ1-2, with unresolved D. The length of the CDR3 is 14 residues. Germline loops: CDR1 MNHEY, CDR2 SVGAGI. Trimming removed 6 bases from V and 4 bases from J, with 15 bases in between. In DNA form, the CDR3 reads TGTGCCAGCAGACCCTGGACCCCAGCCTATGGCTACACCTTC. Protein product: CASRPWTPAYGYTF.

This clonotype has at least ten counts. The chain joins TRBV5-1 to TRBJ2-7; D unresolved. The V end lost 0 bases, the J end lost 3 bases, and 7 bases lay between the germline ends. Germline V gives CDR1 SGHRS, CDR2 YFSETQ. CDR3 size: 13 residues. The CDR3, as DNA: TGCGCCAGCAGCTTGGGACTTAACTACGAGCAGTACTTC. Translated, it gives CASSLGLNYEQYF.

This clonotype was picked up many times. The CDR3 bases are TGTGCCAGCAGTCCTGGCGGGAGGGCCACTGAGCAGTTCTTC. It specifies CASSPGGRATEQFF. V is TRBV12-3 or TRBV12-4 and J is TRBJ2-1, with 9 bases matching TRBD2. The CDR3 has 14 amino acids. J lost 9 bases, V lost 5 bases, and 8 bases had no gene match.

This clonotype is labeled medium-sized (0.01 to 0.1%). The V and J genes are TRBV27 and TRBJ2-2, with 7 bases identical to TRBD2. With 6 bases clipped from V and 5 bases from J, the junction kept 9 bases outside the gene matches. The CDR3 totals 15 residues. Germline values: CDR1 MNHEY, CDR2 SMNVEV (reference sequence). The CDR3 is CASSYGGSGTGELFF. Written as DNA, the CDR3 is TGTGCCAGCAGCTACGGGGGGAGTGGGACCGGGGAGCTGTTTTTT.

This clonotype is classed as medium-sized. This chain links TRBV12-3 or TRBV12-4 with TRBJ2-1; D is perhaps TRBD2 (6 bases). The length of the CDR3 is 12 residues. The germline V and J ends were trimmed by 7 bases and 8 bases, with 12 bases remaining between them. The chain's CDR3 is CASKLLADEQFF. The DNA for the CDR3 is TGTGCCAGCAAACTACTAGCCGATGAGCAGTTCTTC.

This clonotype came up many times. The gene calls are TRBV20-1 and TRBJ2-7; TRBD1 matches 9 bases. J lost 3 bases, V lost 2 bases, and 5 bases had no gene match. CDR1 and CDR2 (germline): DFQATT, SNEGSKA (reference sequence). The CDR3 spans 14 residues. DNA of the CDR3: TGCAGTGCTAGAACCGGGACAGGGATCTACGAGCAGTACTTC. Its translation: CSARTGTGIYEQYF.

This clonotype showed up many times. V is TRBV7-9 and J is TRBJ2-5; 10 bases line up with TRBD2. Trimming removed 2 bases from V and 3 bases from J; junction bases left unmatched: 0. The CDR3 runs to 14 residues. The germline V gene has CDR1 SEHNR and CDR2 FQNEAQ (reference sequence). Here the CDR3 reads CASSLLAGEETQYF. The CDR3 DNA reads TGTGCCAGCAGCTTACTAGCGGGGGAAGAGACCCAGTACTTC.

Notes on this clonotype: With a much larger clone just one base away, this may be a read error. The CDR3 is CASSPGTAYEQCF. The DNA for the CDR3 is TGTGCCAGCAGTCCCGGGACAGCCTACGAGCAGTGCTTC. The V call is TRBV12-3 or TRBV12-4, the J call TRBJ2-7; TRBD1 matches 7 bases. The CDR3 has 13 residues.

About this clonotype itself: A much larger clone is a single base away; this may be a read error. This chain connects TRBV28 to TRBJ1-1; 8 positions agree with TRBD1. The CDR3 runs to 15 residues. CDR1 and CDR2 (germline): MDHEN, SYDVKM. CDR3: CASSSTWDRNTEALF. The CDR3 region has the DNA TGTGCCAGCAGCTCCACCTGGGACAGGAACACTGAAGCTCTCTTT. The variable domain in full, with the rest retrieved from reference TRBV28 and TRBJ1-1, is DVKVTQSSRYLVKRTGEKVFLECVQDMDHENMFWYRQDPGLGLRLIYFSYDVKMKEKGDIPEGYSVSREKKERFSLILESASTNQTSMYLCASSSTWDRNTEALFGQGTRLTVV.

For the CDR3, the DNA is TGTGCCAGCAGCTTACTTGCGGGAGGGCCCCACAATGAGCAGTTCTTC. It codes for CASSLLAGGPHNEQFF. The chain recombines TRBV7-2 with TRBJ2-1; TRBD2 matches at 9 bases. There are 16 residues in the CDR3. After removal of 2 bases from V and 5 bases from J, the junction contained 7 bases not matched to a gene. CDR1 is SGHTA and CDR2 is FQGNSA in the germline V gene.

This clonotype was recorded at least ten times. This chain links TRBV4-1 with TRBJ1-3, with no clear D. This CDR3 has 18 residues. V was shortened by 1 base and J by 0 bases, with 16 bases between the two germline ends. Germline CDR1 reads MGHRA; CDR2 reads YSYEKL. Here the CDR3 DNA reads TGCGCCAGCAGCCAAGTACCCCCTCCCTTTCGCTCTGGAAACACCATATATTTT. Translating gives CASSQVPPPFRSGNTIYF.

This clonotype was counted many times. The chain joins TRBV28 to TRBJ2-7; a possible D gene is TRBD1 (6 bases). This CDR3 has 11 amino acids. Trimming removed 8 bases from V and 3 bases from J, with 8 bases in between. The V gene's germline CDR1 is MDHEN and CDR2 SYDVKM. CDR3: CASGGVYEQYF. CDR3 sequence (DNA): TGTGCCAGCGGGGGCGTCTACGAGCAGTACTTC.

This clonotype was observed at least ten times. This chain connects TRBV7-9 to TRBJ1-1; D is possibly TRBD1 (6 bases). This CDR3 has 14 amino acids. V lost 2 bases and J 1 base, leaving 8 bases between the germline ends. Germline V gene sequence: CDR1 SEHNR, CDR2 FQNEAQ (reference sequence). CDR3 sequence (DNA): TGTGCCAGCAGCTTATGGGGGCCGAACACTGAAGCTTTCTTT. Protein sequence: CASSLWGPNTEAFF.

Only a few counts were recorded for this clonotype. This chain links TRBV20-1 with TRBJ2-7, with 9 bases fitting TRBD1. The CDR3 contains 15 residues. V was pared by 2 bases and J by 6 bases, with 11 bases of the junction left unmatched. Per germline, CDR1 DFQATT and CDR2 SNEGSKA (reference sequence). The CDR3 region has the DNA TGCAGTGCTAGACAAACAGGGGGCAGTAACTCCGAGCAGTACTTC. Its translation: CSARQTGGSNSEQYF.

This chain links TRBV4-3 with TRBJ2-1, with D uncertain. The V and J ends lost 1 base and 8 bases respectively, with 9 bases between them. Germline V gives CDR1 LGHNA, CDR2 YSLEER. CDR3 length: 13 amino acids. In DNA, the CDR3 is TGCGCCAGCAGCCAAGTCACTCCCCATGAGCAGTTCTTC. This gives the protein CASSQVTPHEQFF.